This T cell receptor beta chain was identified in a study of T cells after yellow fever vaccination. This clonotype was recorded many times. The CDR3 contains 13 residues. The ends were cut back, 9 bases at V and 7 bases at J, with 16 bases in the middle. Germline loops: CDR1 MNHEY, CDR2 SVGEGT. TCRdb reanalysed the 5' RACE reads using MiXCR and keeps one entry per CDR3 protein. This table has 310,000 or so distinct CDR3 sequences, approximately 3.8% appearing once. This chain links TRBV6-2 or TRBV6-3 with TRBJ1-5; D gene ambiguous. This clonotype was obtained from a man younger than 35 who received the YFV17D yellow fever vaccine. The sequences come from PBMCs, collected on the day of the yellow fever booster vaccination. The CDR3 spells CASSGLGFQPQHF. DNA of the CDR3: TGTGCCAGTTCCGGACTGGGGTTCCAGCCCCAGCATTTT.